This TCR beta chain appears in the sequencing data of a study of regulatory T cells in long-lasting Graves disease. Study-level points and caveats: For persistent Graves' patients, TCR diversity was lower than for newly diagnosed ones.

The TCR beta library used iRepertoire HTBI primers with Arm-PCR amplification of CDR3. Per the study methods: Among the samples, 60 to 75 TRBV and 14 to 15 TRBJ segments were identified. One entry per CDR3 protein results from TCRdb running MiXCR on the multiplex PCR reads. Here the V and J calls rest on TCRdb's processing, not on the authors' analysis. The sample has around 400,000 distinct CDR3 sequences; around 15% are singletons. This clonotype was detected ten times or more. Its antigen is unknown. Time point noted: newly diagnosed GD, antithyroid drugs for less than 3 months. PBMC-derived RNA was used for the TCR library. Patients hailed from an endocrinology department in Xi'an, China. The EDTA tubes were filled with 8 to 9.5 milliliters of drawn peripheral blood. CDR1 is MNHEY and CDR2 is SVGEGT in the germline V gene. This CDR3 region has 15 residues. V lost 0 bases and J lost 4, with 12 bases in between.

The rearrangement uses TRBV6-2 or TRBV6-3 and TRBJ1-2; D ambiguous. The sequencing used peripheral blood mononuclear cells (PBMCs), collected at new diagnosis, from a patient treated with antithyroid drugs. The TCR comes from a female donor with Graves disease. The chain's CDR3 is CASSYSRAYGYGYTF. As DNA, the CDR3 is TGTGCCAGCAGTTACTCGAGGGCTTATGGCTATGGCTACACCTTC.